What follows are 28 T cell receptor beta chains derived from one specimen sequenced in a study of cytomegalovirus exposure and HLA in healthy donors. The PCR had 60 Vbeta and 13 Jbeta primers. Sequencing was performed with immunoSEQ multiplex PCR; in TCRdb, only in-frame clones are kept and a portion is missing. This sample has 100,000 or so clones, with about 16% found just once. Sequencing input: PBMCs. These TCRs come from a female donor in good health and CMV-seronegative.

This clone was observed a handful of times. The chain employs TRBV6-5 and TRBJ1-2; possibly TRBD1 for D (5 bases). V lost 0 bases and J 6 bases, leaving 11 bases between the germline ends. From germline, CDR1 is MNHEY and CDR2 SVGAGI. There are 14 residues in the CDR3. In DNA form, the CDR3 reads TGTGCCAGCAGTTACTCAGGAGGGGTAGATGGCTACACCTTC. It specifies CASSYSGGVDGYTF.

The chain employs TRBV5-1 and TRBJ1-2, with D unresolved. Germline V lookup: CDR1 SGHRS, CDR2 YFSETQ. The CDR3 has 14 amino acids. Between the trimmed V and J ends, which lost 4 bases and 3 bases, there was a span of 13 bases. The CDR3 DNA is TGCGCCAGCAGCCCCGAATGGGGAGACTATGGCTACACCTTC. Its protein product is CASSPEWGDYGYTF. Looking up the rest from reference TRBV5-1 and TRBJ1-2 gives the full variable domain: KAGVTQTPRYLIKTRGQQVTLSCSPISGHRSVSWYQQTPGQGLQFLFEYFSETQRNKGNFPGRFSGRQFSNSRSEMNVSTLELGDSALYLCASSPEWGDYGYTFGSGTRLTVV.

This clone turned up a few times. The chain recombines TRBV29-1 with TRBJ2-1, with D perhaps matching TRBD2 (6 bases). Trimming shortened V by 4 bases and J by 1 base, and 8 bases separated the two germline ends. The germline gives CDR1 SQVTM, CDR2 ANQGSEA. This CDR3 is 13 amino acids long. In nucleotides, the CDR3 is TGCAGCGTTGGGCGGGGTTCCTACAATGAGCAGTTCTTC. This gives the protein CSVGRGSYNEQFF.

This clone has more than one count but fewer than ten. The V call is TRBV12-5, the J call TRBJ2-5; D is possibly TRBD2 (5 bases). The germline V gene encodes CDR1 LGHNT and CDR2 FRNRAP. The CDR3 has 14 amino acids. Trimming pared 3 bases from V and 5 bases from J, leaving 13 bases between. The CDR3 sequence is CASGLGSAVETQYF. Here the CDR3 DNA reads TGTGCTAGTGGTTTAGGATCAGCGGTGGAGACCCAGTACTTC.

This clone was counted between two and nine times. The chain joins TRBV13 to TRBJ2-5, with TRBD2 identical over 11 bases. The CDR3 contains 17 residues. V gave up 5 bases and J gave up 2 bases; unmatched junction bases: 10. In germline, CDR1 is PRHDT, CDR2 FYEKMQ (reference sequence). CDR3 DNA sequence: TGTGCCAGCAGCGCGCCACTAGCGGGGGACGAACAAGAGACCCAGTACTTC. It codes for CASSAPLAGDEQETQYF.

The chain couples TRBV7-2 to TRBJ1-4; D call uncertain. The CDR3 length is 13 residues. Germline CDR1 SGHTA, CDR2 FQGNSA. Trimming left V 2 bases short and J 5 bases short, with 6 bases between. This CDR3 reads CASSLWENEKLFF. CDR3 coding DNA: TGTGCCAGCAGCTTATGGGAGAATGAAAAACTGTTTTTT.

The CDR3, as DNA: TGTGCCAGCAGCTTTGGAGTAGCGCAGTACTTC. It codes for CASSFGVAQYF. The chain has TRBV7-2 and TRBJ2-7; no reliable D call. Germline V gene lookup returns CDR1 SGHTA and CDR2 FQGNSA. V shed 3 bases and J shed 9 bases, with 9 bases lying between them. The CDR3 runs 11 residues.

J is TRBJ2-7 and V is TRBV5-1, with 9 bases matching TRBD2. The CDR3 totals 15 residues. The ends lost 5 bases at V and 6 bases at J; junction bases unmatched: 12. Germline values: CDR1 SGHRS, CDR2 YFSETQ. CDR3 loop: CASRLIPGLASEQYF. In nucleotides, the CDR3 is TGCGCCAGCAGATTAATACCGGGACTAGCTTCCGAGCAGTACTTC.

The chain is built from TRBV7-2 and TRBJ2-7; TRBD2 agrees at 7 bases. CDR1 SGHTA and CDR2 FQGNSA come from the germline V gene. The CDR3 extends over 13 amino acids. The trim removed 5 bases at V and 6 bases at J, leaving 7 bases unmatched. This CDR3 reads CASSRPGLLEQYF. The CDR3 DNA reads as TGTGCCAGCAGCAGGCCGGGACTACTCGAGCAGTACTTC. The full variable domain, in which reference TRBV7-2 and TRBJ2-7 provide the parts outside the CDR3, is GAGVSQSPSNKVTEKGKDVELRCDPISGHTALYWYRQSLGQGLEFLIYFQGNSAPDKSGLPSDRFSAERTGGSVSTLTIQRTQQEDSAVYLCASSRPGLLEQYFGPGTRLTVT.

The chain couples TRBV5-1 to TRBJ1-2; possibly TRBD1 for D (6 bases). The length of the CDR3 is 15 residues. The germline gives CDR1 SGHRS, CDR2 YFSETQ. The V gene lost 6 bases and the J gene lost 3 bases, with 18 bases spanning the gap. The CDR3 sequence is CASKVATGRYYGYTF. The DNA of the CDR3 is TGCGCCAGCAAGGTAGCGACAGGAAGGTACTATGGCTACACCTTC. Together with reference TRBV5-1 and TRBJ1-2, the CDR3 gives the full variable domain: KAGVTQTPRYLIKTRGQQVTLSCSPISGHRSVSWYQQTPGQGLQFLFEYFSETQRNKGNFPGRFSGRQFSNSRSEMNVSTLELGDSALYLCASKVATGRYYGYTFGSGTRLTVV.

This clone was seen a few times. The chain carries TRBV7-9 and TRBJ1-1, with 9 bases lining up with TRBD1. This CDR3 spans 15 amino acids. V was clipped by 5 bases and J by 6 bases; unmatched bases: 10. CDR1 is SEHNR, CDR2 FQNEAQ, per germline (reference sequence). The CDR3, as DNA: TGTGCCAGCAGCCCCCGGGACAGGGTAAATCCTGAAGCTTTCTTT. Protein: CASSPRDRVNPEAFF.

V usage is TRBV7-2 and J usage is TRBJ1-5, with TRBD1 identical over 9 bases. Germline CDR1 is SGHTA and CDR2 is FQGNSA. This CDR3 contains 18 residues. V trimming: 3 bases; J trimming: 6 bases; junction bases outside the gene matches: 15. The CDR3 DNA reads TGTGCCAGCAGCTTGAGGACAGGGGTCTCCCCCAGCGGTCAGCCCCAGCATTTT. The encoded protein is CASSLRTGVSPSGQPQHF.

This rearrangement joins TRBV7-9 to TRBJ2-5; D remains ambiguous. Deletions cut 3 bases from V and 3 bases from J, with 8 bases between. This CDR3 has 13 amino acids. Germline CDR1 SEHNR, CDR2 FQNEAQ (reference sequence). As DNA, the CDR3 is TGTGCCAGCAGCTTCATCGGTGAAGAGACCCAGTACTTC. Translation: CASSFIGEETQYF. The full variable domain, in which reference TRBV7-9 and TRBJ2-5 provide the parts outside the CDR3, is DTGVSQNPRHKITKRGQNVTFRCDPISEHNRLYWYRQTLGQGPEFLTYFQNEAQLEKSRLLSDRFSAERPKGSFSTLEIQRTEQGDSAMYLCASSFIGEETQYFGPGTRLLVL.

The chain links TRBV28 to TRBJ1-1, with TRBD1 as a possible D gene (6 bases). The CDR3 contains 12 residues. V was pared by 10 bases and J by 4 bases, with 13 bases between. CDR1 MDHEN and CDR2 SYDVKM come from the germline V gene. Here the CDR3 DNA reads TGTGCCATCGGGGGGCATGGCACTGAAGCTTTCTTT. Translated, it gives CAIGGHGTEAFF. The variable domain in full, with the rest retrieved from reference TRBV28 and TRBJ1-1, is DVKVTQSSRYLVKRTGEKVFLECVQDMDHENMFWYRQDPGLGLRLIYFSYDVKMKEKGDIPEGYSVSREKKERFSLILESASTNQTSMYLCAIGGHGTEAFFGQGTRLTVV.

The chain couples TRBV28 to TRBJ2-7; TRBD1 agrees at 7 bases. This CDR3 has 15 amino acids. The germline gives CDR1 MDHEN, CDR2 SYDVKM. J lost 1 base, V lost 5 bases, and 8 bases had no gene match. The CDR3 reads CASSAPTGLSYEQYF. DNA for the CDR3: TGTGCCAGCAGTGCCCCGACAGGGCTGTCCTACGAGCAGTACTTC.

This clone was seen a handful of times. The chain is built from TRBV4-1 and TRBJ1-5; perhaps TRBD1 as D (5 bases). CDR3 length: 15 amino acids. CDR1 is MGHRA and CDR2 is YSYEKL in the germline V gene. V dropped 0 bases and J dropped 5 bases, with 11 bases sitting between them. As DNA, the CDR3 is TGCGCCAGCAGCCAAGAGGGTGGCAGGGATCAGCCCCAGCATTTT. Translating gives CASSQEGGRDQPQHF.

This clone was recorded a few times. The genes are TRBV5-1 and TRBJ2-2, with 8 bases aligning to TRBD2. Germline V CDR1 and CDR2: SGHRS, YFSETQ. V gave up 0 bases and J gave up 4 bases; unmatched junction bases: 8. The CDR3 contains 17 residues. The CDR3 DNA reads TGCGCCAGCAGCTTGGATTCCGGGACTAGTGGCACCGGGGAGCTGTTTTTT. This encodes CASSLDSGTSGTGELFF. The full variable domain, in which reference TRBV5-1 and TRBJ2-2 provide the parts outside the CDR3, is KAGVTQTPRYLIKTRGQQVTLSCSPISGHRSVSWYQQTPGQGLQFLFEYFSETQRNKGNFPGRFSGRQFSNSRSEMNVSTLELGDSALYLCASSLDSGTSGTGELFFGEGSRLTVL.

This clone has only a few counts. This rearrangement joins TRBV7-3 to TRBJ2-6, with D uncertain. Trimming shortened V by 2 bases and J by 0 bases, and 8 bases separated the two germline ends. Germline assignment: CDR1 SGHTA and CDR2 FQGTGA. This CDR3 has 16 residues. This chain's CDR3 is CASSLLVSSGANVLTF. The CDR3 DNA follows: TGTGCCAGCAGCTTACTCGTCAGCTCTGGGGCCAACGTCCTGACTTTC. The complete variable domain, with remaining parts taken from reference TRBV7-3 and TRBJ2-6, reads GAGVSQTPSNKVTEKGKYVELRCDPISGHTALYWYRQSLGQGPEFLIYFQGTGAADDSGLPNDRFFAVRPEGSVSTLKIQRTERGDSAVYLCASSLLVSSGANVLTFGAGSRLTVL.

The V gene is TRBV10-3, the J gene TRBJ1-3; a weak D match, TRBD1 (6 bases). Germline CDR1 ENHRY, CDR2 SYGVKD. CDR3 length: 19 amino acids. Trimming removed 0 bases at V and 0 bases at J, with 18 bases between. CDR3 nucleotides: TGTGCCATCAGTGAGTCGACCGTTATGACAGGCGGCTCTGGAAACACCATATATTTT. It codes for CAISESTVMTGGSGNTIYF.

The rearrangement uses TRBV10-3 and TRBJ2-5; D perhaps matches TRBD2 (7 bases). The CDR3 contains 14 residues. With 3 bases removed from V and 5 bases from J, the gap between germline ends came to 13 bases. Germline V lookup: CDR1 ENHRY, CDR2 SYGVKD. The DNA for the CDR3 is TGTGCCATCAGTGATGGGGGGGCAGGTGAGACCCAGTACTTC. Its protein product is CAISDGGAGETQYF.

The chain is built from TRBV10-3 and TRBJ1-4; no clear D. The V and J ends lost 0 bases and 0 bases respectively, with 8 bases between them. The CDR3 has 16 residues. Germline V gives CDR1 ENHRY, CDR2 SYGVKD. The CDR3 coding sequence is TGTGCCATCAGTGAGTCGGCACGGGCAACTAATGAAAAACTGTTTTTT. Translation: CAISESARATNEKLFF.

The rearrangement joins TRBV18 to TRBJ1-2, with TRBD1 as a possible D gene (5 bases). CDR1 is KGHSH and CDR2 is LQKENI in the germline V gene. This CDR3 spans 14 amino acids. V was clipped by 0 bases and J by 3 bases, with 8 bases between them. The CDR3 DNA is TGTGCCAGCTCACCACCGGGGGGATACTATGGCTACACCTTC. Its protein product is CASSPPGGYYGYTF.

The chain uses TRBV7-2 and TRBJ2-7, with TRBD2 identical over 11 bases. Trimming cost V 1 base and J 0 bases; bases outside gene matches: 5. This CDR3 region has 17 residues. Germline lookup yields CDR1 SGHTA and CDR2 FQGNSA. In DNA, the CDR3 is TGTGCCAGCAGCTTAGTCCCCGGACTAGCGGGCTCCTACGAGCAGTACTTC. Translating gives CASSLVPGLAGSYEQYF.

This chain connects TRBV9 to TRBJ2-7; 7 nucleotides match TRBD2. This CDR3 has 16 amino acids. Germline trimming cut 0 bases from V and 4 bases from J; bases unmatched to any gene: 10. The germline V gene encodes CDR1 SGDLS and CDR2 YYNGEE. The CDR3 loop is CASSVAASGSTYEQYF. CDR3 sequence (DNA): TGTGCCAGCAGCGTAGCAGCTAGCGGATCTACATACGAGCAGTACTTC.

The genes are TRBV30 and TRBJ2-1; 9 bases align to TRBD1. This CDR3 is 13 amino acids long. Germline V gene sequence: CDR1 GTSNPN, CDR2 SVGIG (reference sequence). With 5 bases clipped from V and 2 bases from J, the junction kept 1 base outside the gene matches. The CDR3 region has the DNA TGTGCCTGGGGGGACAGGGCCTACAATGAGCAGTTCTTC. Encoded protein: CAWGDRAYNEQFF.

This clone was seen a few times. This sequence joins TRBV5-4 and TRBJ1-2; D gene unclear. CDR3 length: 13 amino acids. Germline-derived CDR1 and CDR2 are SGHNT and YYREEE (reference sequence). Trimming stripped 4 bases from V and 1 base from J, with 8 bases between. The CDR3 bases are TGTGCCAGCAGCCGTGAGATTAACTATGGCTACACCTTC. Translating gives CASSREINYGYTF.

This chain connects TRBV10-3 to TRBJ1-4; TRBD1 aligns across 7 bases. Per germline, CDR1 ENHRY and CDR2 SYGVKD. The CDR3 length is 16 residues. The V segment lost 3 bases and the J segment 4 bases; nucleotides outside the gene matches: 8. CDR3 sequence: CAISEPGTADNEKLFF. The CDR3 coding sequence is TGTGCCATCAGTGAACCAGGGACAGCGGATAATGAAAAACTGTTTTTT.

The sample holds a few counts of this clone. The chain joins TRBV7-9 to TRBJ1-2; the match to TRBD1 covers 10 bases. The CDR3 has 13 residues. V dropped 5 bases and J dropped 6; count of bases not matched to a gene: 3. Looked up from germline, CDR1 is SEHNR and CDR2 is FQNEAQ (reference sequence). CDR3 residues: CASSKGTGDGYTF. Here the CDR3 DNA reads TGTGCCAGCAGCAAAGGGACAGGGGATGGCTACACCTTC.